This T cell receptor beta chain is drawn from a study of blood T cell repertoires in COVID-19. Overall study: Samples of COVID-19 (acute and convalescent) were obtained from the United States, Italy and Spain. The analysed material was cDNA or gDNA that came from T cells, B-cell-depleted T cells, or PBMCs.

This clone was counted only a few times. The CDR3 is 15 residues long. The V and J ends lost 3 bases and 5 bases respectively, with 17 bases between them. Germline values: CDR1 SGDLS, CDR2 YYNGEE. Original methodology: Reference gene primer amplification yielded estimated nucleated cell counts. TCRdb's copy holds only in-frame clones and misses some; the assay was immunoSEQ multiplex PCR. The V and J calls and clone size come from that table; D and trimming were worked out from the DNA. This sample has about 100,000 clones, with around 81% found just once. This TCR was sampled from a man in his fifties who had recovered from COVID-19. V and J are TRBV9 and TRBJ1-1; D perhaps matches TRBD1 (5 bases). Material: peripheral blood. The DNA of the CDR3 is TGTGCCAGCAGCGCCGGGACTCACCTGGGGACTGAAGCTTTCTTT. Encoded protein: CASSAGTHLGTEAFF.